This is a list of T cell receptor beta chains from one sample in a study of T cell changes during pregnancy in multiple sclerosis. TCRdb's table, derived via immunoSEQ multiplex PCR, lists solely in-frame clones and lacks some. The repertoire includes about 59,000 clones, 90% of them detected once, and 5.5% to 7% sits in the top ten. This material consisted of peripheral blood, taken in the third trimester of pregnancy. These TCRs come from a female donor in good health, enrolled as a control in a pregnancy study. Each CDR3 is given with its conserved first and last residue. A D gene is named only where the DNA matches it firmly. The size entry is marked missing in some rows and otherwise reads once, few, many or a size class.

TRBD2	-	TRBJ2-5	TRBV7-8	CASSFWASGSQETQYF	TGTGCCAGCAGCTTTTGGGCTAGCGGGAGCCAAGAGACCCAGTACTTC
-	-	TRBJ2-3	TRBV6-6	CASMRTDTQYF	TGTGCCAGCATGAGGACAGATACGCAGTATTTT
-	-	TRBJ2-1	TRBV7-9	CASSPFGKQFF	TGTGCCAGCAGCCCCTTCGGTAAGCAGTTCTTC
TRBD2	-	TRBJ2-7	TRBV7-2	CASSPEGRGRPAYEQYF	TGTGCCAGCAGCCCCGAGGGGAGGGGTAGGCCAGCCTACGAGCAGTACTTC
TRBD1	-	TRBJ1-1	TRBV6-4	CASSETGNRGEAFF	TGTGCCAGCAGTGAAACGGGGAACAGGGGAGAAGCTTTCTTT
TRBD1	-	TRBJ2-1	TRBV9	CASSPQTGGSNEQFF	TGTGCCAGCAGCCCCCAGACAGGGGGGTCCAATGAGCAGTTCTTC
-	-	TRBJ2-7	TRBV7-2	CASSLRTPTSSYEQYF	TGTGCCAGCAGCTTGAGGACACCGACGAGCTCCTACGAGCAGTACTTC
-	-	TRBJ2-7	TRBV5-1	CASSSGKAGLGYEQYF	TGCGCCAGCAGCTCAGGAAAAGCAGGGTTAGGCTACGAGCAGTACTTC
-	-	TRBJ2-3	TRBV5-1	CASSPEHSTDTQYF	TGCGCCAGCAGCCCAGAACATTCCACAGATACGCAGTATTTT
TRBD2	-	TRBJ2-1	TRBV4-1	CASSQVDLAGYNEQFF	TGCGCCAGCAGCCAAGTCGATCTAGCGGGCTACAATGAGCAGTTCTTC
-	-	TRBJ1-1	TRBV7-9	CASSRDTMNTEAFF	TGTGCCAGCAGCCGGGACACTATGAACACTGAAGCTTTCTTT
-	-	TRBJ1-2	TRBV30	CAWSVTQLGRYGYTF	TGTGCCTGGAGTGTAACACAGTTGGGCCGCTATGGCTACACCTTC
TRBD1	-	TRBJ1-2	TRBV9	CASSEGQGKPRHGYTF	TGTGCCAGCAGTGAAGGACAGGGTAAACCTCGACATGGCTACACCTTC
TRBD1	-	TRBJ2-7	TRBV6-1	CASSDETGSSYEQYF	TGTGCCAGCAGTGACGAGACAGGGAGCTCCTACGAGCAGTACTTC
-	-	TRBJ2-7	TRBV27	CASRLGYSYEQYF	TGTGCCAGCAGGCTAGGTTACTCCTACGAGCAGTACTTC
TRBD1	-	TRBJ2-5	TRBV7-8	CASSLVGGRIETQYF	TGTGCCAGCAGCTTAGTAGGGGGCCGGATAGAGACCCAGTACTTC
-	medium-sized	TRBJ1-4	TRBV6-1	CASSESPGTNEKLFF	TGTGCCAGCAGTGAAAGCCCAGGAACTAATGAAAAACTGTTTTTT
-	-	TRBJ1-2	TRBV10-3	CAITSGGDYGYTF	TGTGCCATCACCTCCGGGGGAGACTATGGCTACACCTTC
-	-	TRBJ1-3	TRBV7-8	CASSLVGNTIYF	TGTGCCAGCAGCTTAGTAGGAAACACCATATATTTT
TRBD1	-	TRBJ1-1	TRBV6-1	CASSMGQRLNTEAFF	TGTGCCAGCAGCATGGGACAGAGGCTGAACACTGAAGCTTTCTTT
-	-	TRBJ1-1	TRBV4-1	CASSQAWNTEAFF	TGCGCCAGCAGCCAAGCATGGAACACTGAAGCTTTCTTT
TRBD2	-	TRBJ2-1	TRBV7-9	CASRPGSTAGGPGLFF	TGTGCCAGCAGGCCAGGGTCTACAGCGGGAGGGCCTGGGCTGTTCTTC
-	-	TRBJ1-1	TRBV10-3	CAINQQGPNTEAFF	TGTGCCATCAATCAACAGGGTCCGAACACTGAAGCTTTCTTT
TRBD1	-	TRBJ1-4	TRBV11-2	CASSLVRTGGNEKLFF	TGTGCCAGCAGCTTAGTCCGGACAGGGGGAAATGAAAAACTGTTTTTT
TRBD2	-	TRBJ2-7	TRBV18	CASSPGTGGPYEQYF	TGTGCCAGCTCACCAGGGACGGGAGGGCCCTACGAGCAGTACTTC
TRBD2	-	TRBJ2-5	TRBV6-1	CASSDGTSGWRETQYF	TGTGCCAGCAGTGACGGGACTAGCGGGTGGAGAGAGACCCAGTACTTC
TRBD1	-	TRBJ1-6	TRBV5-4	CASSLRRTGYNSPLHF	TGTGCCAGCAGCTTGCGTAGGACAGGATATAATTCACCCCTCCACTTT
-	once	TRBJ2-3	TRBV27	CASSLIGAVIGTDTQYF	TGTGCCAGCAGTTTAATAGGGGCCGTTATCGGTACAGATACGCAGTATTTT
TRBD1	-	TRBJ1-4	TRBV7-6	CASSSRQGSEKLFF	TGTGCCAGCAGCTCAAGACAGGGGAGTGAAAAACTGTTTTTT
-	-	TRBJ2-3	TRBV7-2	CASSLGGGRTDTQYF	TGTGCCAGCAGCTTAGGGGGGGGCCGCACAGATACGCAGTATTTT
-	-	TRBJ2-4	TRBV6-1	CASSEDPSGVKNIQYF	TGTGCCAGCAGTGAAGACCCTTCAGGGGTCAAAAACATTCAGTACTTC